The 8 T cell receptor beta chains in this list originate from one sample, sequenced in a study of blood T cell repertoires in COVID-19. Data came from immunoSEQ multiplex PCR; TCRdb stores just in-frame clones and leaves some out. The profile shows approximately 340,000 clones, around 83% of them singletons. The sequencing input was peripheral blood. These receptors all come from a man aged 30-40 years with active or convalescent COVID-19.

This chain connects TRBV5-1 to TRBJ2-7; D is perhaps TRBD1 (5 bases). V lost 4 bases to trimming and J lost 4 bases, with 15 bases between them. The germline V gene encodes CDR1 SGHRS and CDR2 YFSETQ. The CDR3 spans 14 residues. CDR3 nucleotides: TGCGCCAGCAGCGCGACGACAGAAAATTACGAGCAGTACTTC. It specifies CASSATTENYEQYF.

This chain joins TRBV6-6 and TRBJ2-3; D may be TRBD2 (5 bases). Per the germline V gene, CDR1 is MNHNY and CDR2 is SVGAGI (reference sequence). The CDR3 has 17 amino acids. V was clipped by 5 bases and J by 3 bases, with 21 bases between them. The DNA of the CDR3 is TGTGCCAGCAGTCCTTTCTTAGCGATCCACGGAACAGATACGCAGTATTTT. Amino acids: CASSPFLAIHGTDTQYF.

The CDR3: CAWRRGGSADGYTF. CDR3 bases: TGTGCCTGGAGAAGGGGGGGGAGCGCAGATGGCTACACCTTC. V is TRBV30 and J is TRBJ1-2, with TRBD1 as a possible D gene (6 bases). The CDR3 extends over 14 amino acids. Trimming removed 3 bases at V and 6 bases at J, with 17 bases between. Looked up from germline, CDR1 is GTSNPN and CDR2 is SVGIG (reference sequence). Using reference TRBV30 and TRBJ1-2 for the parts outside the CDR3, the full variable domain is SQTIHQWPATLVQPVGSPLSLECTVEGTSNPNLYWYRQAAGRGLQLLFYSVGIGQISSEVPQNLSASRPQDRQFILSSKKLLLSDSGFYLCAWRRGGSADGYTFGSGTRLTVV.

This chain uses TRBV9 with TRBJ2-2; D is perhaps TRBD2 (5 bases). Per the germline V gene, CDR1 is SGDLS and CDR2 is YYNGEE. V was pared by 4 bases and J by 3 bases, with 13 bases between. The CDR3 loop spans 15 amino acids. The CDR3 DNA reads TGTGCCAGCAGCTCCCCAGGAGGCTACACCGGGGAGCTGTTTTTT. Its translation: CASSSPGGYTGELFF.

V usage is TRBV24-1 and J usage is TRBJ2-1; maybe TRBD1 (6 bases). This CDR3 comprises 17 residues. CDR1 and CDR2 from the germline V gene are KGHDR and SFDVKD. Deletions cut 3 bases from V and 0 bases from J, with 14 bases between. CDR3 nucleotides: TGTGCCACCAGTGATCAAGGACAGCGAAGCTCCTACAATGAGCAGTTCTTC. Residues: CATSDQGQRSSYNEQFF.

The chain links TRBV20-1 to TRBJ1-5; 10 nucleotides agree with TRBD1. V trimming: 4 bases; J trimming: 3 bases; junction bases outside the gene matches: 6. The CDR3 runs to 15 residues. Germline V lookup: CDR1 DFQATT, CDR2 SNEGSKA (reference sequence). CDR3 loop: CSATDRGRTNQPQHF. The CDR3 DNA follows: TGCAGTGCTACTGACAGGGGGCGGACCAATCAGCCCCAGCATTTT.

This sequence joins TRBV18 and TRBJ2-7, with a weak D call TRBD2 (6 bases). This CDR3 has 11 residues. V was clipped by 6 bases and J by 5 bases, with 8 bases between them. Germline V gene lookup returns CDR1 KGHSH and CDR2 LQKENI. The DNA of the CDR3 is TGTGCCAGCTCCGGGGGAAACGAGCAGTACTTC. Its translation: CASSGGNEQYF.

This rearrangement joins TRBV18 to TRBJ1-3; 10 nucleotides line up with TRBD1. CDR3 length equals 15 residues. Trimming removed 5 bases from V and 2 bases from J; junction bases left unmatched: 3. Germline lookup yields CDR1 KGHSH and CDR2 LQKENI. DNA for the CDR3: TGTGCCAGCTCAGACGGGACAGGGGCTGGAAACACCATATATTTT. As protein: CASSDGTGAGNTIYF.